The T cell receptor beta chain described here comes from a study of cytomegalovirus exposure and HLA in healthy donors. Findings of the study overall: A link between a missense DCLRE1C variant and TCR beta V- and J-gene trimming emerged from a later analysis. Per a prior analysis, the majority of TCR beta V segments were productive roughly 90% or roughly 30% of the time.

60 Vbeta and 13 Jbeta primers were used in PCR. Sequenced by immunoSEQ multiplex PCR; TCRdb stores in-frame clones only, minus some. The sample includes approximately 200,000 clones, approximately 79% seen only once; the top ten take 0.2% to 0.25%. The germline CDR1 and CDR2 sequences are KGHSH and LQKENI. CDR3 length: 15 amino acids. With 2 bases removed from V and 0 bases from J, the gap between germline ends came to 11 bases. Notes on this clone: Antigen: not known.

The rearrangement uses TRBV18 and TRBJ2-7, with D hard to call. This sequence originates from a girl aged 2 to 9 in good health and CMV-seronegative. The sample taken for sequencing was PBMCs. Written as DNA, the CDR3 is TGTGCCAGCTCACCAAGTCAGTCAAGCTCCTACGAGCAGTACTTC. It encodes CASSPSQSSSYEQYF.